Listed below are T cell receptor beta chains from one sample, sequenced in a study of T cell responses to AZD1222 COVID-19 vaccine. Generated by immunoSEQ multiplex PCR, the TCRdb table keeps only in-frame clones and is missing some. The sample carries some 100,000 clones, more than 75% recorded once. The sequencing used peripheral blood, collected on day 0 of AZD1222 vaccination. The origin of the receptors is an adult in good health. Each CDR3 is given with its conserved first and last residue. The order of the fields is CDR3 protein, CDR3 DNA, clone size, D gene, V gene, J gene. A D gene is named only where the DNA matches it firmly. Where a row states a size, it is once, few, many or the class of an expanded clone; other rows omit it.

cdr3_aa: CASSPNRGGNTEAFF
cdr3_nt: TGTGCCAGCAGCCCAAACAGGGGAGGAAACACTGAAGCTTTCTTT
clone_size: few
d_call: TRBD1
v_call: TRBV7-2
j_call: TRBJ1-1

cdr3_aa: CASSEGTSLNEQFF
cdr3_nt: TGTGCCAGCAGCGAGGGGACTAGCTTGAATGAGCAGTTCTTC
clone_size: -
d_call: TRBD2
v_call: TRBV2
j_call: TRBJ2-1

cdr3_aa: CASSQARGAIHSDTQYF
cdr3_nt: TGCGCCAGCAGCCAGGCCCGAGGGGCCATCCATTCAGATACGCAGTATTTT
clone_size: -
d_call: -
v_call: TRBV4-1
j_call: TRBJ2-3

cdr3_aa: CAAGTNTGELFF
cdr3_nt: TGTGCCGCCGGGACCAACACCGGGGAGCTGTTTTTT
clone_size: -
d_call: -
v_call: TRBV10-3
j_call: TRBJ2-2

cdr3_aa: CASSDRDRVSGNTIYF
cdr3_nt: TGTGCCAGCAGTGACCGGGACAGGGTCTCTGGAAACACCATATATTTT
clone_size: -
d_call: TRBD1
v_call: TRBV2
j_call: TRBJ1-3

cdr3_aa: CASSTRGARPTQYF
cdr3_nt: TGTGCCAGCAGCACCAGGGGCGCACGACCGACCCAGTACTTC
clone_size: -
d_call: -
v_call: TRBV21-1
j_call: TRBJ2-5

cdr3_aa: CASSLGAGYEQYF
cdr3_nt: TGTGCCAGCAGCTTAGGGGCGGGATACGAGCAGTACTTC
clone_size: -
d_call: -
v_call: TRBV13
j_call: TRBJ2-7

cdr3_aa: CAHIGSPGLADTDTQYF
cdr3_nt: TGTGCCCATATTGGCAGTCCAGGACTAGCGGACACAGATACGCAGTATTTT
clone_size: -
d_call: TRBD2
v_call: TRBV19
j_call: TRBJ2-3

cdr3_aa: CASRGYGNTIYF
cdr3_nt: TGTGCCAGCAGGGGATATGGAAACACCATATATTTT
clone_size: -
d_call: -
v_call: TRBV3-1/TRBV3-2
j_call: TRBJ1-3

cdr3_aa: CASSEFLSHEQFF
cdr3_nt: TGTGCCAGCAGTGAATTTCTTTCGCATGAGCAGTTCTTC
clone_size: -
d_call: -
v_call: TRBV25-1
j_call: TRBJ2-1

cdr3_aa: CASSAEVGANVLTF
cdr3_nt: TGTGCCAGCAGTGCAGAAGTCGGGGCCAACGTCCTGACTTTC
clone_size: -
d_call: -
v_call: TRBV6-4
j_call: TRBJ2-6

cdr3_aa: CASSWDPGLAGGVEQFF
cdr3_nt: TGCGCCAGCAGCTGGGACCCGGGACTAGCGGGAGGGGTTGAGCAGTTCTTC
clone_size: -
d_call: TRBD2
v_call: TRBV5-1
j_call: TRBJ2-1

cdr3_aa: CASSLVPDNFGEQFF
cdr3_nt: TGTGCCAGCAGCTTGGTACCGGACAACTTCGGTGAGCAGTTCTTC
clone_size: -
d_call: -
v_call: TRBV5-4
j_call: TRBJ2-1

cdr3_aa: CASSLEARQNTEAFF
cdr3_nt: TGTGCCAGCAGCTTAGAGGCCAGACAGAACACTGAAGCTTTCTTT
clone_size: -
d_call: -
v_call: TRBV7-8
j_call: TRBJ1-1

cdr3_aa: CASSDQGANTEAFF
cdr3_nt: TGCGCCAGCTCGGACCAAGGGGCGAACACTGAAGCTTTCTTT
clone_size: -
d_call: -
v_call: TRBV5-1
j_call: TRBJ1-1

cdr3_aa: CASSSGNRQPQHF
cdr3_nt: TGTGCCAGCAGTTCGGGGAATAGGCAGCCCCAGCATTTT
clone_size: -
d_call: -
v_call: TRBV12-3/TRBV12-4
j_call: TRBJ1-5

cdr3_aa: CASSLRRSAGNTIYF
cdr3_nt: TGTGCCAGCAGCTTACGACGCAGCGCGGGAAACACCATATATTTT
clone_size: -
d_call: -
v_call: TRBV7-2
j_call: TRBJ1-3

cdr3_aa: CASSLGTGNTEAFF
cdr3_nt: TGTGCCAGCAGCTTAGGAACAGGGAACACTGAAGCTTTCTTT
clone_size: -
d_call: -
v_call: TRBV11-3
j_call: TRBJ1-1

cdr3_aa: CASSGFQGLTEAFF
cdr3_nt: TGTGCCAGCAGTGGTTTTCAGGGGTTGACTGAAGCTTTCTTT
clone_size: once
d_call: -
v_call: TRBV25-1
j_call: TRBJ1-1

cdr3_aa: CASSDSRRLPYEQYF
cdr3_nt: TGTGCCAGCAGTGATAGTCGGCGCCTCCCTTACGAGCAGTACTTC
clone_size: -
d_call: -
v_call: TRBV25-1
j_call: TRBJ2-7

cdr3_aa: CASSLEAGAIDEQYF
cdr3_nt: TGTGCCAGCAGCTTGGAGGCGGGGGCGATTGACGAGCAGTACTTC
clone_size: -
d_call: -
v_call: TRBV5-4
j_call: TRBJ2-7

cdr3_aa: CASGDRGTYNSPLHF
cdr3_nt: TGTGCTAGTGGTGACAGGGGCACCTATAATTCACCCCTCCACTTT
clone_size: -
d_call: TRBD1
v_call: TRBV12-5
j_call: TRBJ1-6

cdr3_aa: CASSSSGRAFGELFF
cdr3_nt: TGTGCCAGCAGTTCGTCCGGGAGGGCCTTCGGGGAGCTGTTTTTT
clone_size: -
d_call: TRBD2
v_call: TRBV6-2/TRBV6-3
j_call: TRBJ2-2

cdr3_aa: CSVRTGGHEQYF
cdr3_nt: TGCAGCGTCAGAACGGGGGGCCACGAGCAGTACTTC
clone_size: -
d_call: -
v_call: TRBV29-1
j_call: TRBJ2-7

cdr3_aa: CAISSDRGGMGTQYF
cdr3_nt: TGTGCCATCAGTTCAGACAGGGGTGGGATGGGGACCCAGTACTTC
clone_size: -
d_call: TRBD1
v_call: TRBV10-3
j_call: TRBJ2-5

cdr3_aa: CASSHSSGSTDTQYF
cdr3_nt: TGTGCCAGCAGCCATTCGAGCGGTAGCACAGATACGCAGTATTTT
clone_size: -
d_call: -
v_call: TRBV7-2
j_call: TRBJ2-3

cdr3_aa: CASSQSPKRGGLQYF
cdr3_nt: TGTGCCAGCAGCCAAAGTCCAAAGCGGGGGGGCCTTCAGTACTTC
clone_size: -
d_call: TRBD2
v_call: TRBV3-1/TRBV3-2
j_call: TRBJ2-7

cdr3_aa: CASKETSMFAYGYTF
cdr3_nt: TGTGCCAGCAAGGAGACCTCCATGTTTGCCTATGGCTACACCTTC
clone_size: -
d_call: -
v_call: TRBV6-6
j_call: TRBJ1-2